What follows are 18 T cell receptor beta chains derived from one specimen sequenced in a study of blood T cell repertoires in COVID-19. Here immunoSEQ multiplex PCR was the method, and the copy in TCRdb shows in-frame clones only, minus some. The data show approximately 280,000 clones, with roughly 80% seen just once and 5% held by the top ten. The specimen sequenced was PBMCs or T cells enriched from blood (not recorded which). These receptors were taken from a man aged 35 to 55 who had been exposed to COVID-19.

CDR3 loop: CASSPGSPGQGGFF. The CDR3 region has the DNA TGCGCCAGCAGCCCAGGTTCTCCGGGACAGGGTGGCTTCTTC. V usage is TRBV5-1 and J usage is TRBJ2-1; 9 nucleotides match TRBD1. The junction had 15 bases not matched to a gene; V was cut back by 4 bases and J by 16 bases. The CDR3 is made up of 14 amino acids. CDR1 is SGHRS, CDR2 YFSETQ, per germline.

This chain joins TRBV2 and TRBJ2-7; D is possibly TRBD2 (6 bases). Per the germline V gene, CDR1 is SNHLY and CDR2 is FYNNEI. CDR3 length: 14 amino acids. V dropped 7 bases and J dropped 5 bases, with 18 bases sitting between them. The chain's CDR3 is CASISDPASDEQYF. The CDR3, as DNA: TGTGCCAGCATTTCGGACCCGGCTAGCGACGAGCAGTACTTC.

The rearrangement uses TRBV7-9 and TRBJ2-7; tentatively, D is TRBD2 (6 bases). The CDR3 sequence is 16 residues long. V was shortened by 5 bases and J by 6 bases, with 23 bases between the two germline ends. Germline CDR1 and CDR2: SEHNR and FQNEAQ (reference sequence). This CDR3 is CASSPGVGGESTEQYF. CDR3 bases: TGTGCCAGCAGCCCCGGGGTGGGGGGAGAGTCTACCGAGCAGTACTTC.

The chain has TRBV27 and TRBJ2-3; perhaps TRBD2 as D (5 bases). Germline V gene data show CDR1 as MNHEY and CDR2 as SMNVEV (reference sequence). This CDR3 region has 15 residues. V gave up 3 bases and J gave up 0 bases, with 10 bases separating them. CDR3 DNA: TGTGCCAGCAGTTTCCTCAGCGGCAGCACAGATACGCAGTATTTT. This translates into CASSFLSGSTDTQYF.

This clone was counted at least ten times. The V call is TRBV4-2, the J call TRBJ2-7; 11 nucleotides line up with TRBD2. The CDR3 sequence is 17 residues long. Germline V gene data show CDR1 as LGHNA and CDR2 as YNFKEQ. V trimming: 4 bases; J trimming: 3 bases; junction bases outside the gene matches: 11. In nucleotides, the CDR3 is TGTGCCAGCAGCCCAGAAAGGACTAGCGGGTCCTTCTACGAGCAGTACTTC. Protein sequence: CASSPERTSGSFYEQYF.

On this clone itself: A read error may account for a junction end that differs from germline. V and J are TRBV7-7 and TRBJ2-5, with D maybe TRBD2 (6 bases). The germline gives CDR1 SSHAT, CDR2 FNYEAQ (reference sequence). The CDR3 totals 16 residues. In nucleotides, the CDR3 is TGTGCTAGCAGCTCCGGTAGACTAGTCGAGGGAGAGACCCAGTACTTC. It specifies CASSSGRLVEGETQYF.

This rearrangement joins TRBV6-5 to TRBJ1-2; 12 bases align to TRBD1. The CDR3 runs to 15 residues. The germline CDR1 and CDR2 sequences are MNHEY and SVGAGI. V shed 4 bases, J shed 6 bases, and the junction held 6 bases outside the gene matches. CDR3 protein: CASSSPGQGAHGYTF. Written as DNA, the CDR3 is TGTGCCAGCAGTTCCCCGGGACAGGGGGCTCATGGCTACACCTTC.

The rearrangement joins TRBV30 to TRBJ1-2; the D gene is possibly TRBD1 (6 bases). The CDR3 spans 12 residues. Trimming shortened V by 4 bases and J by 3 bases, and 9 bases separated the two germline ends. CDR1 and CDR2 (germline): GTSNPN, SVGIG (reference sequence). The CDR3 reads CAWMDSYYGYTF. The CDR3 DNA sequence: TGTGCCTGGATGGACAGCTACTATGGCTACACCTTC.

V is TRBV7-3 and J is TRBJ2-3, with 11 bases matching TRBD2. The CDR3 loop spans 15 amino acids. The germline V gene encodes CDR1 SGHTA and CDR2 FQGTGA. V lost 4 bases to trimming and J lost 1 base; unmatched junction nucleotides: 1. CDR3 loop: CASSSSGGRTDTQYF. CDR3 DNA sequence: TGTGCCAGCAGCTCTAGCGGGGGGCGCACAGATACGCAGTATTTT.

The CDR3 protein is CASSPRLAAPEGSSFF. CDR3 in DNA: TGTGCCAGCTCACCTCGACTAGCGGCCCCGGAAGGCTCGTCGTTCTTC. The chain is built from TRBV18 and TRBJ2-1; 9 bases agree with TRBD2. The CDR3 covers 16 residues. Germline trimming cut 3 bases from V and 15 bases from J; bases unmatched to any gene: 18. From germline, CDR1 is KGHSH and CDR2 LQKENI.

The CDR3 nucleotides read TGCGCCAGCAGCCCCGCCCAGGGGGTTGCCTACGAGCAGTACTTC. This sequence encodes CASSPAQGVAYEQYF. The chain is built from TRBV5-1 and TRBJ2-7; 7 bases fit TRBD1. The CDR3 spans 15 residues. V shed 4 bases, J shed 2 bases, and the junction held 9 bases outside the gene matches. CDR1 SGHRS and CDR2 YFSETQ come from the germline V gene.

The rearrangement uses TRBV4-1 and TRBJ1-3, with 9 positions matching TRBD1. CDR3 size: 18 residues. Germline assignment: CDR1 MGHRA and CDR2 YSYEKL. V gave up 4 bases and J gave up 0 bases; unmatched junction bases: 10. The CDR3 DNA is TGCGCCAGCAGCCGACAACAGGGGGCGGGAAGCTCTGGAAACACCATATATTTT. Its translation is CASSRQQGAGSSGNTIYF.

This clone appeared a single time. The CDR3 region is CASSLSQGRYGYTF. The CDR3 DNA is TGCGCCAGCAGCTTGAGTCAGGGGCGCTATGGCTACACCTTC. This chain joins TRBV5-1 and TRBJ1-2, with D possibly matching TRBD1 (6 bases). Germline CDR1 is SGHRS and CDR2 is YFSETQ. The CDR3 loop spans 14 amino acids. V lost 1 base and J 4 bases, leaving 11 bases between the germline ends.

The chain is built from TRBV10-1 and TRBJ2-1; 10 nucleotides agree with TRBD2. This CDR3 is built from 14 residues. Germline lookup yields CDR1 WNHNN and CDR2 SYGVQD (reference sequence). V shed 3 bases, J shed 7 bases, and the junction held 3 bases outside the gene matches. The CDR3 region is CASSDGAGGNEQFF. The CDR3 DNA is TGCGCCAGCAGTGACGGAGCGGGAGGGAATGAGCAGTTCTTC.

The rearrangement links TRBV9 to TRBJ2-1, with D maybe TRBD2 (5 bases). V lost 0 bases, J lost 10 bases, and 11 bases lay in between. The CDR3 runs 13 residues. The germline V gene encodes CDR1 SGDLS and CDR2 YYNGEE. This CDR3 is CASSVVPRVEQFF. CDR3 DNA: TGTGCCAGCAGCGTAGTGCCGAGGGTGGAGCAGTTCTTC.

The chain recombines TRBV5-6 with TRBJ1-1; D is ambiguous. V lost 1 base to trimming and J lost 2 bases, with 3 bases between them. Germline assignment: CDR1 SGHDT and CDR2 YYEEEE. The CDR3 is made up of 12 amino acids. The CDR3 DNA reads TGTGCCAGCAGCTTGCTAAACACTGAAGCTTTCTTT. Its translation: CASSLLNTEAFF. Full variable domain (rest looked up from reference TRBV5-6 and TRBJ1-1): DAGVTQSPTHLIKTRGQQVTLRCSPKSGHDTVSWYQQALGQGPQFIFQYYEEEERQRGNFPDRFSGHQFPNYSSELNVNALLLGDSALYLCASSLLNTEAFFGQGTRLTVV.

The rearrangement links TRBV2 to TRBJ1-4; TRBD1 agrees at 8 bases. The CDR3 loop spans 13 amino acids. The germline gives CDR1 SNHLY, CDR2 FYNNEI. The ends lost 7 bases at V and 8 bases at J; junction bases unmatched: 6. CDR3 bases: TGTGCCAGCATAGGACAGGGCGGCGAAAAACTGTTTTTT. Translating gives CASIGQGGEKLFF. The entire variable domain, with the rest obtained from reference TRBV2 and TRBJ1-4, is as follows: EPEVTQTPSHQVTQMGQEVILRCVPISNHLYFYWYRQILGQKVEFLVSFYNNEISEKSEIFDDQFSVERPDGSNFTLKIRSTKLEDSAMYFCASIGQGGEKLFFGSGTQLSVL.

This clone turned up a few times. The CDR3 nucleotides are TGTGCCAGCGGACAGGGAAACAGGGTTCAGCCCCAGCATTTT. Translating gives CASGQGNRVQPQHF. The chain is built from TRBV6-5 and TRBJ1-5; 8 bases fit TRBD1. This CDR3 is 14 amino acids long. Germline V gives CDR1 MNHEY, CDR2 SVGAGI. V trimming: 8 bases; J trimming: 6 bases; junction bases outside the gene matches: 9.